This record looks at one TCR beta chain sequence and its context. No antigen is known for it. The data stem from a study of post-analysis software for immune sequencing data. General study findings and limits: Versus controls, multiple sclerosis patients showed significantly lower diversity (normalized Chao1). Patients used about five TRBV segments, including TRBV5-6, TRBV5-1 and TRBV20-1, more often than controls.

TCR beta libraries were prepared from cDNA with unique molecular identifiers. TCRdb ran MiXCR on the PCR reads and lists one entry per CDR3 protein. Of under 900,000 distinct CDR3 sequences in the sample, 53% were seen once. Germline CDR1 MNHEY, CDR2 SMNVEV (reference sequence). This CDR3 region has 17 residues. Trimming pared 5 bases from V and 4 bases from J, leaving 18 bases between. Input material: blood. This rearrangement joins TRBV27 to TRBJ2-6; D may be TRBD1 (5 bases). This sequence was found in a girl aged 10 to 17 with multiple sclerosis. CDR3 loop: CASSRVVGASGANVLTF. CDR3 bases: TGTGCCAGCAGTCGGGTAGTAGGGGCATCAGGGGCCAACGTCCTGACTTTC. The full variable domain, in which reference TRBV27 and TRBJ2-6 provide the parts outside the CDR3, is EAQVTQNPRYLITVTGKKLTVTCSQNMNHEYMSWYRQDPGLGLRQIYYSMNVEVTDKGDVPEGYKVSRKEKRNFPLILESPSPNQTSLYFCASSRVVGASGANVLTFGAGSRLTVL.